This is a list of T cell receptor beta chains from one sample in a study of tumor-infiltrating lymphocytes in primary liver carcinoma. TCRdb re-called the multiplex PCR reads through MiXCR, storing one row per CDR3 protein. Of about 120,000 distinct CDR3 sequences in the sample, around two thirds were seen once. Sequencing used tumor-adjacent normal liver tissue. Receptors originate from a woman aged 55-70 years with primary liver carcinoma and hepatitis B virus infection. CDR3s include the opening cysteine and the closing phenylalanine or tryptophan. D genes are given only for firm matches. Clone size is given for some rows only: seen once, a few or many times, or a class if the clone is expanded.

D gene	V gene	clone size	J gene	CDR3 protein	CDR3 DNA
-	TRBV29-1	-	TRBJ2-7	CSVEGRADYDQYF	TGCAGCGTTGAAGGCAGGGCCGACTACGATCAGTACTTC
-	TRBV28	-	TRBJ2-1	CAGTATNGRSPNEQFF	TGTGCCGGCACCGCCACTAACGGGAGATCTCCTAATGAGCAGTTCTTC
-	TRBV10-3	-	TRBJ2-3	CAISESTWRSTDAQYF	TGTGCCATCAGTGAGTCGACTTGGCGTAGCACAGATGCACAGTATTTT
TRBD2	TRBV20-1	-	TRBJ2-2	CSARDPVSGSLGGELFF	TGCAGTGCTAGAGATCCGGTTAGCGGGAGTCTGGGCGGGGAGCTGTTTTTT
-	TRBV12-3/TRBV12-4	few	TRBJ2-1	CASSPLSGLNYNEQFF	TGTGCCAGCAGTCCATTGTCCGGGTTAAACTACAATGAGCAGTTCTTC
-	TRBV6-5	-	TRBJ2-7	CANGTLHQGYEQYF	TGTGCCAACGGTACCCTCCATCAGGGTTACGAGCAGTACTTC
-	TRBV7-8	-	TRBJ2-3	CDSSFGRSTDTQYF	TGTGACAGCAGCTTTGGGAGAAGCACAGATACGCAATATTTT
-	TRBV6-6	-	TRBJ2-7	CVSSYRTGTYEQYF	TGTGTCAGCAGTTACAGGACTGGCACCTACGAGCAGTATTTC
TRBD1	TRBV6-5	many	TRBJ1-1	CASSYSPGQGEVTEAFF	TGTGCCAGCAGTTACAGCCCGGGACAGGGGGAAGTGACTGAAGCTTTCTTT
-	TRBV6-2/TRBV6-3	-	TRBJ1-5	CASSYLGYDQLQHF	TGTGCCAGCAGTTACTTAGGCTATGATCAGCTCCAACATTTT
-	TRBV7-9	many	TRBJ1-5	CASSLSSGGNQPQHF	TGTGCCAGCAGCTTATCCTCCGGGGGCAATCAGCCCCAGCATTTT
-	TRBV5-1	many	TRBJ2-1	CASSSFQGNEQFF	TGCGCCAGCAGCTCCTTTCAGGGCAATGAGCAGTTCTTC
TRBD1	TRBV12-5	-	TRBJ2-7	CASGLNRGSYGQYF	TGTGCTAGTGGTTTGAACAGGGGATCCTACGGGCAGTACTTC
-	TRBV29-1	-	TRBJ1-1	CSVVGGLADTEAFF	TGCAGCGTTGTGGGGGGGTTAGCGGACACTGAAGCTTTCTTC
-	TRBV6-2/TRBV6-3	-	TRBJ2-7	CASNSDTGSYEQYF	TGTGCCAGCAATTCGGACACCGGGTCCTACGAGCAGTACTTC
-	TRBV11-1	-	TRBJ2-1	CASNLVGTTYDEQFF	TGTGCCAGCAACTTAGTGGGGACGACCTACGATGAGCAGTTCTTC
-	TRBV6-6	-	TRBJ2-4	CASSYSTAGSRGGKKIQYF	TGTGCTAGCAGTTACTCAACGGCAGGGTCGAGGGGGGGCAAAAAGATTCAGTACTTC
-	TRBV4-2	-	TRBJ2-7	CASGQEDSHSYEQYF	TGTGCCAGCGGCCAAGAGGATAGTCACTCCTACGAGCAGTACTTC
TRBD1	TRBV6-6	-	TRBJ1-5	CASRATGGDSSQLQHF	TGTGCCAGCAGGGCTACAGGGGGCGATAGCAGTCAGCTCCAGCATTTT
-	TRBV5-8	once	TRBJ2-6	CASSLFLGSHSWANVLTF	TGTGCCAGCAGCTTGTTTCTGGGCAGCCACTCTTGGGCCAACGTACTGACTTTC
-	TRBV11-2	-	TRBJ2-7	CASSLDRGPVPEEYF	TGTGCCAGCAGCTTGGATAGGGGACCAGTTCCCGAGGAGTACTTC
-	TRBV14	-	TRBJ2-5	CTSSQDGTWTQTQYF	TGTACCAGCAGCCAAGATGGGACGTGGACGCAGACCCAGTACTTC
-	TRBV25-1	-	TRBJ2-7	CASSELHPARSEQYF	TGTGCCAGCAGTGAACTCCACCCCGCTAGGAGCGAGCAGTACTTC
TRBD2	TRBV11-2	medium-sized	TRBJ2-1	CASSLGGRNNEQFF	TGTGCCAGCAGCTTAGGCGGGAGAAACAATGAGCAGTTCTTC
TRBD1	TRBV29-1	-	TRBJ1-2	CSVEVGTGYSYAF	TGCAGCGTTGAAGTGGGGACAGGGTATAGCTACGCCTTC
TRBD2	TRBV6-5	many	TRBJ2-7	CASSKAGGPYGQYF	TGTGCCAGCAGTAAAGCGGGAGGGCCATACGGGCAGTACTTC
TRBD1	TRBV5-5	-	TRBJ2-2	CASSLAGTLVTGGSGELFF	TGTGCCAGCAGCTTGGCTGGAACTCTCGTGACAGGGGGCTCCGGGGAGCTGTTTTTT
-	TRBV11-2	large	TRBJ1-2	CASSPGYGYTF	TGTGCCAGCAGCCCCGGCTACGGCTACACCTTC
-	TRBV6-5	once	TRBJ2-2	CANSLVNTGELFF	TGTGCCAACAGCCTAGTTAACACCGGGGAGCTGTTTTTT
TRBD1	TRBV29-1	few	TRBJ2-7	CNARDRGRFEQYF	TGCAACGCCCGGGACAGGGGGCGCTTCGAGCAGTACTTC
-	TRBV4-1	few	TRBJ1-5	CASSQAVRHNQPQHF	TGCGCCAGCAGCCAAGCAGTAAGGCACAATCAGCCCCAGCATTTT
TRBD1	TRBV4-1	-	TRBJ2-1	CASNHGPPTGKAYNEQFF	TGCGCCAGCAACCACGGGCCGCCGACAGGGAAGGCCTACAATGAGCAGTTCTTC
TRBD2	TRBV28	-	TRBJ2-1	CASSRITSGRINNEQFF	TGTGCCAGCAGCCGGATCACTAGCGGCAGAATTAACAATGAGCAGTTCTTC
TRBD2	TRBV6-5	-	TRBJ2-3	CANSRLAPSGGTDTQYF	TGTGCCAACAGCCGACTAGCGCCGAGTGGGGGCACAGATACACAGTATTTT
-	TRBV28	-	TRBJ2-7	CASRRYSGPRSEQYF	TGTGCCAGCAGGAGATACAGTGGCCCCCGAAGCGAGCAGTACTTC
-	TRBV6-5	once	TRBJ1-2	CASGFGQNYGYTF	TGTGCTAGCGGGTTCGGGCAGAATTATGGCTACACCTTC
-	TRBV4-2	-	TRBJ2-2	CASSPRLDQVGELFF	TGTGCCAGCAGCCCCCGACTAGACCAGGTTGGGGAGCTGTTTTTT
TRBD2	TRBV7-9	-	TRBJ2-5	CASSLPRLAGAGAEETQYF	TGTGCTAGCAGCTTACCTCGACTAGCGGGAGCGGGAGCTGAAGAGACCCAGTACTTC
TRBD2	TRBV7-9	-	TRBJ2-1	CTSSLGLGEVYNEQFF	TGTACCAGCAGCTTGGGACTAGGGGAAGTCTACAATGAGCAGTTCTTC
-	TRBV18	-	TRBJ2-2	CASSPKRSNTGELFF	TGTGCCAGCTCACCAAAGAGATCGAACACCGGGGAGCTGTTTTTT
-	TRBV7-9	-	TRBJ2-5	CVSRRSGVLETQYF	TGTGTCAGCAGAAGGTCGGGGGTCCTAGAGACCCAGTACTTC
-	TRBV11-1	-	TRBJ2-6	CASSPRQGTGTNVLTF	TGTGCCAGCAGCCCTAGGCAGGGAACTGGGACCAACGTCCTGACTTTC
-	TRBV9	-	TRBJ1-2	CASSGTGFHPDGYTF	TGTGCCAGCAGCGGAACAGGGTTTCACCCTGATGGCTACACCTTC
TRBD1	TRBV4-1	once	TRBJ1-3	CASSQGGQGWNTIYF	TGCGCCAGCAGCCAGGGAGGACAGGGGTGGAACACCATATATTTT
-	TRBV11-1	once	TRBJ2-7	CVSSSSRDSSYEQYF	TGTGTCAGCAGCTCATCCCGGGACTCCTCCTACGAGCAGTACTTC
-	TRBV29-1	once	TRBJ2-1	CSVEWAGGESSYNERFF	TGCAGCGTTGAATGGGCCGGCGGGGAGAGCTCCTACAATGAGCGGTTCTTC
-	TRBV29-1	-	TRBJ2-3	CGVPLGMAGTDMQYF	TGCGGCGTTCCATTAGGGATGGCTGGCACAGATATGCAGTATTTT
TRBD1	TRBV29-1	-	TRBJ2-2	CSAMTGSVGELFF	TGCAGCGCTATGACAGGGAGTGTCGGGGAGTTGTTTTTT
TRBD1	TRBV29-1	-	TRBJ2-5	CIVKSPTGSIETQYF	TGCATCGTTAAAAGCCCGACAGGGTCCATTGAGACCCAGTACTTC
-	TRBV28	many	TRBJ1-1	CASRSADSYTEAFF	TGTGCCAGCCGATCCGCAGACAGTTACACTGAAGCTTTCTTT
-	TRBV29-1	-	TRBJ2-1	CSVNGYRTHKEQFF	TGCAGCGTTAATGGATATCGAACCCACAAAGAGCAGTTCTTC
TRBD2	TRBV29-1	-	TRBJ2-2	CSARDSGRGIGELLF	TGCAGCGCTAGAGATAGCGGGAGGGGAATCGGGGAGCTGCTTTTT
-	TRBV5-1	-	TRBJ2-5	CTSSLGGDTETQYF	TGCACCAGCAGCTTGGGAGGGGACACGGAGACCCAGTACTTC
-	TRBV11-2	-	TRBJ2-1	CVSSLDPVLAGQFF	TGTGTCAGCAGCTTAGATCCGGTGCTAGCTGGACAGTTCTTC
-	TRBV11-2	many	TRBJ2-3	CAGSPPGRISGTDTQYF	TGTGCCGGCAGCCCCCCCGGGCGAATAAGCGGGACAGATACGCAGTATTTT